The rows below give T cell receptor beta chains drawn from one sample of a study of vaccination effects on CD4 cells after COVID-19. Produced via immunoSEQ multiplex PCR; TCRdb's table is partial and in-frame only. The table records 78,000 or so clones, 60% to 85% of them present only once. These receptors' antigens are unknown. The sequences come from CD4+ T cells from PBMCs cultured with SARS-CoV-2 spike peptides, collected before COVID-19 vaccination. The source is a human donor who received a COVID-19 vaccine. Both conserved end residues are part of each CDR3. Fields, in order: V gene, J gene, D gene, clone size, CDR3 DNA, CDR3 protein. A D gene is named only where the DNA matches it firmly. Clone size appears in some rows only: once, few, many, or a class for an expanded clone.

>TRBV3-1/TRBV3-2|TRBJ1-1|TRBD1|-
TGTGCCAGCAGCCAACGTCGGGACAGAAACACTGAAGCTTTCTTT
CASSQRRDRNTEAFF
>TRBV4-3|TRBJ1-5|TRBD1|-
TGCGCCAGCAGCCAAGAGTTTGCAGGGGGTCAGCCCCAGCATTTT
CASSQEFAGGQPQHF
>TRBV2|TRBJ1-6|-|-
TGTGCCAGCAGGGAACAGGGCCCTTCACCCCTCCACTTT
CASREQGPSPLHF
>TRBV11-1|TRBJ2-2|-|few
TGTGCCAGCAGGTCGACGCTTGGGGAGCTGTTTTTT
CASRSTLGELFF
>TRBV5-1|TRBJ2-2|-|-
TGCGCCAGCAGCTGGACCGGGGAGCTGTTTTTT
CASSWTGELFF
>TRBV5-5|TRBJ1-1|-|-
TGTGCCAGCAGCCCCCAAATGGAAGACACTGAAGCTTTCTTT
CASSPQMEDTEAFF
>TRBV11-1|TRBJ2-5|TRBD1|-
TGTGCCAGCAGCTCGGACAGGGTGGAGACCCAGTACTTC
CASSSDRVETQYF
>TRBV2|TRBJ1-5|-|-
TGTGCCAGCAGTGGGGAGCGACATAGCAATCAGCCCCAGCATTTT
CASSGERHSNQPQHF
>TRBV5-8|TRBJ2-6|-|-
TGTGCCAGCAGCGTGCACGGTACTGGGGCCAACGTCCTGACTTTC
CASSVHGTGANVLTF
>TRBV9|TRBJ2-5|-|-
TGTGCCAGCAGCGTAGGAGCTGGAGGGAACGGAGAGACCCAGTACTTC
CASSVGAGGNGETQYF
>TRBV4-1|TRBJ1-1|TRBD1|-
TGCGCCAGCAGCCAGGGACAGGGGCCCGCGAGAAGCACTGAAGCTTTCTTT
CASSQGQGPARSTEAFF
>TRBV5-1|TRBJ1-4|-|-
TGCGCCAGCAGCGGGGGGGCGCATGCGGGCGAAAAACTGTTTTTT
CASSGGAHAGEKLFF
>TRBV7-2|TRBJ1-2|-|-
TGTGCCAGCAGCCCCAAGGGCATTACGAACTATGGCTACACCTTC
CASSPKGITNYGYTF
>TRBV2|TRBJ2-3|TRBD1|-
TGTGCCAGCAGTGAAGTTGGACAGGGCGCAGATACGCAGTATTTT
CASSEVGQGADTQYF
>TRBV13|TRBJ2-3|TRBD2|-
TGTGCCAGCAGCTTAGGACTAGCGGGGGTCGGCGGCACAGATACGCAGTATTTT
CASSLGLAGVGGTDTQYF
>TRBV5-1|TRBJ1-1|-|-
TGCGCCAGCAGCTTGATAGCAGGGACGGGCACTGAAGCTTTCTTT
CASSLIAGTGTEAFF
>TRBV24-1|TRBJ1-2|-|once
TGTGCCACCAGTGACTCCAGCGCGGCGGGGTATGGCTACACCTTC
CATSDSSAAGYGYTF
>TRBV12-3/TRBV12-4|TRBJ1-2|-|few
TGTGCCAGCAGCCGGACAGTTGTGTATGGCTACACCTTC
CASSRTVVYGYTF
>TRBV12-5|TRBJ1-1|-|few
TGTGCTAGTGGTTTGAACCCCAACACTGAAGCTTTCTTT
CASGLNPNTEAFF
>TRBV7-8|TRBJ1-1|-|once
TGTGCCAGCAGCGTCTGGACCGGGCCTGAAGCTTTCTTT
CASSVWTGPEAFF
>TRBV28|TRBJ1-2|-|-
TGTGCCAGCAGTGTGGGACATAACTATGGCTACACCTTC
CASSVGHNYGYTF
>TRBV5-1|TRBJ2-3|TRBD2|-
TGCGCCAGCAGCTCGGGACTAGCGGGGGGGCCCACAGATACGCAGTATTTT
CASSSGLAGGPTDTQYF
>TRBV10-1|TRBJ1-5|-|-
TGCGCCTGCACGGCGGCAGCCATACATAGCAATCAGCCCCAGCATTTT
CACTAAAIHSNQPQHF
>TRBV2|TRBJ2-1|TRBD2|-
TGTGCCAGCAGTGAATTTAGCGTGGCTAGCGGGGATGGTGAGCAGTTCTTC
CASSEFSVASGDGEQFF
>TRBV5-1|TRBJ2-2|-|-
TGCGCCAGCAGCCCCGGACTAAACGCGAACACCGGGGAGCTGTTTTTT
CASSPGLNANTGELFF
>TRBV21-1|TRBJ1-2|-|-
TGTGCCAGCAGCAAATTAGAATCGGGGTACGCTAACTATGGCTACACCTTC
CASSKLESGYANYGYTF
>TRBV28|TRBJ1-1|-|-
TGTGCCAGCAGTTTGTCCACGTTTGGCACTGAAGCTTTCTTT
CASSLSTFGTEAFF
>TRBV24-1|TRBJ2-3|-|-
TGTGCCACCAGTGGGCCCTCGGGGGTTCGCACAGATACGCAGTATTTT
CATSGPSGVRTDTQYF
>TRBV3-1/TRBV3-2|TRBJ1-2|-|-
TGTGCCAGCAGCCAAGATCGAACAGGGAGCTATGGCTACACCTTC
CASSQDRTGSYGYTF
>TRBV5-1|TRBJ2-2|-|-
TGCGCCAGCAGCTTAACCACTAGCAGCACCGGGGAGCTGTTTTTT
CASSLTTSSTGELFF
>TRBV30|TRBJ1-1|-|-
TGTGCCTGGAGTGTGTCCGTACCCGCTGAAGCTTTCTTT
CAWSVSVPAEAFF
>TRBV2|TRBJ1-2|-|-
TGTGCCAGCCGAGCGGCGGGGAGTGGTGGCTACACCTTC
CASRAAGSGGYTF
>TRBV2|TRBJ2-3|TRBD1|-
TGTGCCAGCAGCGGGACAGGCGATACGCAGTATTTT
CASSGTGDTQYF
>TRBV7-3|TRBJ2-3|TRBD2|-
TGTGCCAGCAGCTTAAGTGGAGCGACTAGCGGGGGTTGGACAGATACGCAGTATTTT
CASSLSGATSGGWTDTQYF
>TRBV2|TRBJ1-5|-|-
TGTGCCAGCAGTGACGCGGGGTATAGCAATCAGCCCCAGCATTTT
CASSDAGYSNQPQHF
>TRBV18|TRBJ1-3|TRBD1|-
TGTGCCAGCTCGGGACAGCAGATAGGCTCTGGAAACACCATATATTTT
CASSGQQIGSGNTIYF
>TRBV6-5|TRBJ2-1|-|-
TGTGCCAGCAGTTATACGGGTACACCCTACAATGAGCAGTTCTTC
CASSYTGTPYNEQFF
>TRBV29-1|TRBJ1-3|-|-
TGCAGCGTTGATCCGGGTATTACTGGAAACACCATATATTTT
CSVDPGITGNTIYF
>TRBV7-8|TRBJ1-2|TRBD1|-
TGTGCCAGCAGCTTAGCGAGGGACAGGGGATACACCTTC
CASSLARDRGYTF
>TRBV7-3|TRBJ2-5|-|-
TGTGCCAGCAGCTCAGGAGGCGTGAAGACCCAGTACTTC
CASSSGGVKTQYF
>TRBV15|TRBJ2-1|-|once
TGTGCCACCACAATAGAACAGGGCTCCTACAATGAGCAGTTCTTC
CATTIEQGSYNEQFF
>TRBV2|TRBJ2-2|-|few
TGTGCCAGCAGTGAAGGGACCGCCTACTACACCGGGGAGCTGTTTTTT
CASSEGTAYYTGELFF
>TRBV15|TRBJ1-1|-|-
TGTGCCACCAGCAGAGGAGGTCTCGGCCCTGAAGCTTTCTTT
CATSRGGLGPEAFF
>TRBV5-5|TRBJ2-1|-|-
TGTGCCAGCAGCTTGGTATCGTCGGGCTCGTCCCCTTACAATGAGCAGTTCTTC
CASSLVSSGSSPYNEQFF
>TRBV6-5|TRBJ1-5|-|-
TGTGCCAGCAGTTACTCGGGGGGTGCCAATCAGCCCCAGCATTTT
CASSYSGGANQPQHF
>TRBV5-1|TRBJ2-2|-|-
TGCGCCAGCAGCTGGGGGTCACCGAACACCGGGGAGCTGTTTTTT
CASSWGSPNTGELFF